This T cell receptor beta chain was captured by sequencing in a study of blood T cell repertoires in COVID-19. Whole-study context: COVID-19 samples, acute and convalescent, were from the United States, Italy and Spain. From T cells, B-cell-depleted T cells, or PBMCs came the material, which was cDNA or gDNA.

This table comes from immunoSEQ multiplex PCR, and its TCRdb copy is limited to in-frame clones, with some not included. The table lists 200,000 to 300,000 clones, about nine tenths of them singletons. Sequencing input: peripheral blood. The TCR originated in a man in his 60s who had recovered from COVID-19.

The CDR3 region has the DNA TGCGCCAGCAGCCAAGTACCTACTAGCGGGGGGACCTACGAGCAGTACTTC. Its protein is CASSQVPTSGGTYEQYF. The chain is built from TRBV4-1 and TRBJ2-7; 12 positions agree with TRBD2. Germline V gives CDR1 MGHRA, CDR2 YSYEKL. After removal of 1 base from V and 2 bases from J, the junction contained 6 bases not matched to a gene. The CDR3 extends over 17 amino acids.